Following are 7 T cell receptor beta chains from one sample sequenced in a study of response to subunit inactivated influenza vaccine (dated by TCRdb to the late 2010s). Libraries were made using RT-PCR. These reads were obtained on an Illumina HiSeq 2500. TCRdb trimmed public reads at Q25 via fastp, called clones via MiXCR and kept in-frame beta chains. Rows with one shared CDR3 protein collapse into an entry with the most common genes and DNA. Across this sample there are hundreds of thousands of distinct CDR3 sequences, with around 14% seen only once. The ten largest clones capture around 6.5% of the sample. This specimen was PBMCs from blood, taken approximately 15 days before vaccination. The receptors originated from a man over 45 who received an inactivated influenza vaccine. Donor details come from another sample of the same person, matched by shared clones.

The J gene is TRBJ2-5, the V gene TRBV2; 13 nucleotides align to TRBD2. Trimming took 11 bases from V and 2 from J; bases not matched to a gene: 20. The CDR3 is 19 residues long. Germline V gives CDR1 SNHLY, CDR2 FYNNEI. This CDR3 reads CAFSPGTSGASITQETQYF. The CDR3 DNA sequence: TGTGCCTTCAGTCCCGGGACTAGCGGGGCCTCCATCACTCAAGAGACCCAGTACTTC.

The rearrangement links TRBV30 to TRBJ2-7; 8 positions match TRBD1. V lost 2 bases and J lost 2; bases outside the gene matches: 8. This CDR3 region has 15 residues. CDR1 is GTSNPN and CDR2 is SVGIG in the germline V gene (reference sequence). DNA of the CDR3: TGTGCCTGGAGTCTCTCGGCGGACAGGGCCTACGAGCAGTACTTC. Its protein is CAWSLSADRAYEQYF.

The sample holds a few counts of this clonotype. CDR3 residues: CSVERTGKEQYF. In DNA form, the CDR3 reads TGCAGCGTTGAAAGGACCGGGAAAGAGCAGTACTTC. The rearrangement joins TRBV29-1 to TRBJ2-7; tentatively, D is TRBD2 (5 bases). Deletions cut 2 bases from V and 7 bases from J, with 12 bases between. This CDR3 is 12 amino acids long. Per the germline V gene, CDR1 is SQVTM and CDR2 is ANQGSEA.

This clonotype turned up a few times. The rearrangement uses TRBV2 and TRBJ1-5; 11 nucleotides align to TRBD1. The CDR3 covers 15 residues. CDR1 and CDR2 from the germline V gene are SNHLY and FYNNEI. V shed 6 bases and J 5 bases; nucleotides not matched to a gene: 6. The CDR3 DNA is TGTGCCAGCAGGCCAAGGACAGGGGGCGATCAGCCCCAGCATTTT. It yields the protein CASRPRTGGDQPQHF.

The V gene is TRBV20-1, the J gene TRBJ2-1, with no clear D. CDR1 is DFQATT and CDR2 is SNEGSKA in the germline V gene (reference sequence). There are 14 residues in the CDR3. V lost 0 bases, J lost 5 bases, and 11 bases lay in between. The chain's CDR3 is CSARDRGFNNEQFF. CDR3 DNA sequence: TGCAGTGCTAGAGATCGAGGCTTCAACAATGAGCAGTTCTTC.

The chain uses TRBV10-2 and TRBJ2-5; possibly TRBD1 for D (5 bases). Germline V gene lookup returns CDR1 WSHSY and CDR2 SAAADI. Trimming took off 3 bases at V and 3 bases at J, with 8 bases between the two ends. The CDR3 is 13 residues long. CDR3 residues: CASSEQEKETQYF. The CDR3, as DNA: TGCGCCAGCAGTGAACAGGAGAAAGAGACCCAGTACTTC.

This chain uses TRBV4-3 with TRBJ2-1; 8 bases map to TRBD2. Germline V lookup: CDR1 LGHNA, CDR2 YSLEER. This CDR3 comprises 16 residues. Trimming took 3 bases from V and 3 from J; bases not matched to a gene: 7. CDR3 residues: CASSHNSGNVYNEQFF. The CDR3 DNA sequence: TGCGCCAGCAGCCATAATAGCGGGAACGTCTACAATGAGCAGTTCTTC.